This section outlines one T cell receptor beta chain sequence together with its context. The entry originates in a study of cytomegalovirus exposure and HLA in healthy donors. For the study at large: Both the approximately 130 validation repertoires and the 666 first-cohort repertoires used the same platform, as reported by a later analysis.

Data came from immunoSEQ multiplex PCR; TCRdb stores just in-frame clones and leaves some out. The table shows some 64,000 clones, with almost 97% occurring only once. This receptor was identified in a woman between 18 and 29 years old in good health and CMV-seronegative. Specimen: PBMCs.

CDR3 protein: CASTLSGCTEAFF. CDR3 nucleotides: TGTGCCAGCACCCTTTCGGGGTGCACTGAAGCTTTCTTT. The chain recombines TRBV7-9 with TRBJ1-1; D not resolved. CDR3 length: 13 amino acids. CDR1 is SEHNR and CDR2 is FQNEAQ in the germline V gene (reference sequence). Trimming left V 7 bases short and J 4 bases short, with 13 bases between.